The source of this TCR beta chain is a study of blood T cell repertoires in COVID-19. About the research overall: Samples came from the United States, Italy and Spain, spanning acute and convalescent COVID-19. The analysed material was cDNA or gDNA that came from T cells, B-cell-depleted T cells, or PBMCs.

Losses at the gene ends were 4 bases for V and 9 bases for J; bases not matched to a gene: 7. The germline gives CDR1 LGHDT, CDR2 YNNKEL (reference sequence). The CDR3 runs 15 residues. As handled by the study authors: Reference gene primer amplification yielded estimated nucleated cell counts. Generated by immunoSEQ multiplex PCR, the TCRdb table keeps only in-frame clones and is missing some. The D gene and trimming were derived from the DNA, and the V and J assignments and clone size from that table. The table includes some 93,000 clones, 75% to 90% detected once. The chain is built from TRBV3-1 (or the pseudogene TRBV3-2) and TRBJ2-1; TRBD2 matches 12 bases. The source is an elderly woman with acute or convalescent COVID-19. Material: peripheral blood. The CDR3 spells CASSLPGLAGFEQFF. CDR3 coding DNA: TGTGCCAGCAGCCTACCGGGACTAGCGGGTTTTGAGCAGTTCTTC.